Shown below are 10 T cell receptor beta chains from a single sample sequenced in a study of T-cell reconstitution after alpha-beta-depleted transplantation in children. For TCRbeta, the library was prepared with unique molecular identifiers. Each CDR3 protein is one row after TCRdb ran MiXCR on the PCR reads. This table holds more than 400,000 distinct CDR3 sequences, over 10% found once. The specimen comprised PBMCs, mostly from graft donor cells, sampled 180 days after TCRalphabeta/CD19-depleted stem cell transplant. These TCRs come from a female patient aged 2 to 10 who had a stem cell transplant for aplastic anemia, so the T cells may come from the graft donor.

V usage is TRBV19 and J usage is TRBJ1-1, with D possibly TRBD1 on 5 matching bases. Germline V gene data show CDR1 as LNHDA and CDR2 as SQIVND (reference sequence). V lost 10 bases to trimming and J lost 1 base, with 13 bases between them. The CDR3 is 13 amino acids. The CDR3 sequence is CAIRGQRNTEAFF. The CDR3 DNA reads TGTGCCATTCGGGGCCAGCGGAACACTGAAGCTTTCTTT.

The chain is built from TRBV12-3 or TRBV12-4 and TRBJ1-2; TRBD1 aligns across 9 bases. The CDR3 has 15 residues. J lost 2 bases, V lost 9 bases, and 10 bases had no gene match. The CDR3 sequence: CASLDADRGNYGYTF. The CDR3 DNA reads TGTGCCAGTCTCGACGCGGACAGGGGCAACTATGGCTACACCTTC.

This clonotype was seen a handful of times. The chain employs TRBV9 and TRBJ2-7, with 9 nucleotides matching TRBD1. With 4 bases clipped from V and 2 bases from J, the junction kept 7 bases outside the gene matches. The CDR3 covers 15 residues. Germline CDR1 SGDLS, CDR2 YYNGEE. CDR3: CASSPGTGFAYEQYV. CDR3 DNA sequence: TGTGCCAGCAGCCCAGGGACAGGGTTTGCCTACGAGCAGTACGTC.

This clonotype showed up just a few times. The chain joins TRBV29-1 to TRBJ1-2; 7 bases line up with TRBD1. The CDR3 totals 14 residues. V lost 2 bases and J lost 1; bases outside the gene matches: 4. CDR1 is SQVTM, CDR2 ANQGSEA, per germline. CDR3 DNA: TGCAGCGTTGAACCCAGGGGGTTTAACTATGGCTACACCTTC. Translating it yields CSVEPRGFNYGYTF.

V gene TRBV2 combines with J gene TRBJ1-2; the D gene is possibly TRBD1 (6 bases). The germline V gene encodes CDR1 SNHLY and CDR2 FYNNEI. The CDR3 runs 10 residues. V shed 10 bases and J shed 7 bases, with 10 bases lying between them. CDR3 protein: CATRGAGYTF. The CDR3 DNA sequence: TGTGCCACCAGGGGCGCTGGCTACACCTTC.

The V call is TRBV6-2 or TRBV6-3, the J call TRBJ2-5; D ambiguous. The CDR3 spans 14 residues. CDR1 and CDR2 from the germline V gene are MNHEY and SVGEGT. V was pared by 0 bases and J by 5 bases, with 10 bases between. DNA of the CDR3: TGTGCCAGCAGTTACTCGATAATTGGGGAGACCCAGTACTTC. It specifies CASSYSIIGETQYF.

The V call is TRBV20-1, the J call TRBJ2-1; D might be TRBD2 (5 bases). From germline, CDR1 is DFQATT and CDR2 SNEGSKA (reference sequence). Trimming cost V 6 bases and J 3 bases, with 12 bases left between them. This CDR3 region has 13 residues. In nucleotides, the CDR3 is TGCAGTGCCTCCGCAGCGGACTACAATGAGCAGTTCTTC. It encodes CSASAADYNEQFF.

This chain joins TRBV20-1 and TRBJ1-4, with D possibly being TRBD1 (5 bases). Germline V gives CDR1 DFQATT, CDR2 SNEGSKA (reference sequence). The CDR3 runs 13 residues. Trimming pared 2 bases from V and 7 bases from J, leaving 11 bases between. In nucleotides, the CDR3 is TGCAGTGCTAGACGAGGGGACGGTGAAAAACTGTTTTTT. This sequence encodes CSARRGDGEKLFF.

This clonotype was seen more than once but under ten times. The rearrangement uses TRBV7-8 and TRBJ2-7; D could derive from TRBD1 or TRBD2 (6 bases each). Trimming left V 5 bases short and J 5 bases short, with 13 bases between. This CDR3 has 13 residues. Germline V gene data show CDR1 as SGHVS and CDR2 as FQNEAQ. The CDR3, as DNA: TGTGCCAGCAGCCGGGGGCGGGACCACGAGCAGTACGTC. Amino acid sequence: CASSRGRDHEQYV.

This clonotype was detected a few times. V is TRBV18 and J is TRBJ1-2, with 9 bases identical to TRBD1. The V and J ends lost 3 bases and 3 bases, in that order; junction bases with no gene match: 2. CDR1 is KGHSH and CDR2 is LQKENI in the germline V gene. CDR3 length: 14 residues. The CDR3 nucleotides read TGTGCCAGCTCACCGGACAGGGGATACTATGGCTACACCTTC. Its protein product is CASSPDRGYYGYTF.